This T cell receptor beta chain was identified in a study of long-term antiretroviral therapy in people with HIV. Broader study findings: Upon ART, diversity increased but remained lower than transplant donor controls.

As regards this clone: Its antigen remains unknown.

Investigators performed immunoSEQ version v3.0 at survey level. Data came from immunoSEQ multiplex PCR; TCRdb stores just in-frame clones and leaves some out. The profile shows some 21,000 clones, around nine tenths of them singletons. The CDR3 covers 12 residues. Germline V gene sequence: CDR1 LNHDA, CDR2 SQIVND (reference sequence). Trimming took 2 bases from V and 7 from J, leaving 8 bases between them. This receptor was identified in a man in his 60s with HIV. The specimen was unsorted PBMCs, collected 2.3 years after starting antiretroviral therapy. This rearrangement joins TRBV19 to TRBJ1-2; D gene unclear. The CDR3 here is CASSIRGSGYTF. As DNA, the CDR3 is TGTGCCAGTAGTATACGAGGGAGTGGCTACACCTTC.